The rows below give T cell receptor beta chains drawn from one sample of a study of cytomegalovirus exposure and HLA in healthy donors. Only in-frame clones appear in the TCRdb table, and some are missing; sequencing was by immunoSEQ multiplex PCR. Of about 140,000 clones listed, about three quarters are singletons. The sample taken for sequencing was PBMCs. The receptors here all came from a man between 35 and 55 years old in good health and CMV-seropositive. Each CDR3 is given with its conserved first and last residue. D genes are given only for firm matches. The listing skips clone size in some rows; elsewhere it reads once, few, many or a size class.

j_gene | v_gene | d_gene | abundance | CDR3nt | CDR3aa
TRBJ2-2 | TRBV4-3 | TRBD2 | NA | TGCGCCAGCAGCCAAGCTCATCCGGGACTAGCGGGGGGCTTCGCGAACACCGGGGAGCTGTTTTTT | CASSQAHPGLAGGFANTGELFF
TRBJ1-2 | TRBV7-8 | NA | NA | TGTGCCAGCAGTTCGGACAGCCAACTATCCTATGGCTACACCTTC | CASSSDSQLSYGYTF
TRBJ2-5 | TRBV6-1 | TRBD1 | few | TGTGCCAGCAGTGAAGCGTTCAGGGGGCCCCAAGAGACCCAGTACTTC | CASSEAFRGPQETQYF
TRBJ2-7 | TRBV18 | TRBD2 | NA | TGTGCCAGCTCACTTCGCTCCGGGACTAGCGGGAGGGCCTCACTCTTCGAGCAGTACTTC | CASSLRSGTSGRASLFEQYF
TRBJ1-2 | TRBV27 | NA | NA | TGTGCCAGCAGTTTATCGAGGTCCTTCTATGGCTACACCTTC | CASSLSRSFYGYTF
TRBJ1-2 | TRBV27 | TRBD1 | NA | TGTGCCAGCAGTTTAGGGCAGGGGGACCCCTATGGCTACACCTTC | CASSLGQGDPYGYTF
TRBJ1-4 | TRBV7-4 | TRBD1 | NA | TGTGCCAGCAGCCCGACACTCGACAGGGCCCGCAGGGCTAATGAAAAACTGTTTTTT | CASSPTLDRARRANEKLFF
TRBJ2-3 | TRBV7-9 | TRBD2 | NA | TGTGCCAGCAGCGCTACTAGCGGGAGGGTCACAGATACGCAGTATTTT | CASSATSGRVTDTQYF
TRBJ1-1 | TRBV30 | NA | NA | TGTGCCTGGAGCTCGGGGGGTGGTACTGAAGCTTTCTTT | CAWSSGGGTEAFF
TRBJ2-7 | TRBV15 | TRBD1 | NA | TGTGCCACCAGCAGGAGGGACAGGGGCTCCTACGAGCAGTACTTC | CATSRRDRGSYEQYF
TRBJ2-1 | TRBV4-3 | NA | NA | TGCGCCAGCAGCCAAGATAGGGGTGCAAATGAGCAGTTCTTC | CASSQDRGANEQFF
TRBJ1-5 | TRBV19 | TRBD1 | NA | TGTGCCAGTAGTGACAGGGTTAATCAGCCCCAGCATTTT | CASSDRVNQPQHF
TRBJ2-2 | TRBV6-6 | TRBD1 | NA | TGTGCCAGCAGTTACAACGGACAGGGAACCACCGGGGAGCTGTTTTTT | CASSYNGQGTTGELFF
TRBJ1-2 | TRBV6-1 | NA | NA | TGTGCCAGCAGTCCAACAGAGAACTATGGCTACACCTTC | CASSPTENYGYTF
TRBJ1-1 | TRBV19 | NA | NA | TGTGCCAGTAGTATATCGGGGAGCCTGAACACTGAAGCTTTCTTT | CASSISGSLNTEAFF
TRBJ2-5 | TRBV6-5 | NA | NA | TGTGCCAGCAGTGGGGCTCTATTTGCGGAGACCCAGTACTTC | CASSGALFAETQYF
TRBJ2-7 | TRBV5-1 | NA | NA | TGCGCCAGCAGCTCCGGAACCCCGGGGAGAGCCTACGAGCAGTACTTC | CASSSGTPGRAYEQYF
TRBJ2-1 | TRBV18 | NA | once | TGTGCCAGCTCACCAACATCATGGGCGACCAATGAGCAGTTCTTC | CASSPTSWATNEQFF
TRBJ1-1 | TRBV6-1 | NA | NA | TGTGCCAGCAGTGTAGGAGTGGAGAACACTGAAGCTTTCTTT | CASSVGVENTEAFF
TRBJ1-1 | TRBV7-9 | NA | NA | TGTGCCAGCAGCTTATCAGGGGTGGGATTGAGCACTGAAGCTTTCTTT | CASSLSGVGLSTEAFF
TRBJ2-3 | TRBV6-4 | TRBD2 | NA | TGTGCCAGCAGTGCTACTAGCGGGGTAGGAACAGATACGCAGTATTTT | CASSATSGVGTDTQYF
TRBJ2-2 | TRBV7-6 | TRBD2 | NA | TGTGCCAGCAGCTTAGGGGTTTTATCGACTAGCGGGAGTCTCGGCGGGGAGCTGTTTTTT | CASSLGVLSTSGSLGGELFF
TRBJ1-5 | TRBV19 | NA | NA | TGTGCCAGTAGTATAGATCTATCGGGGGGCCAGCCCCAGCATTTT | CASSIDLSGGQPQHF
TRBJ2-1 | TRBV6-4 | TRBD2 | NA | TGTGCCAGCAGTGGCGGGGGAGTTTTCTCCTACAATGAGCAGTTCTTC | CASSGGGVFSYNEQFF
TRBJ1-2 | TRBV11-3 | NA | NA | TGTGCCAGCAGCTTAGACTCCTCAGGTCTCTACTACACCTTC | CASSLDSSGLYYTF
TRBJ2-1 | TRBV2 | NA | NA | TGTGCCAGCAGTCTAGCTGCCTACAATGAGCAGTTCTTC | CASSLAAYNEQFF
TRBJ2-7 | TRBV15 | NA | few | TGTGCCACCAGCATCCAGGCAGGGGCCACATACGAGCAGTACTTC | CATSIQAGATYEQYF
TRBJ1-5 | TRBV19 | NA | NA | TGTGCCAGTAGTCCCTGGGGGGGCGGCAATCAGCCCCAGCATTTT | CASSPWGGGNQPQHF
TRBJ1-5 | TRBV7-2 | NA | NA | TGTGCCAGCAGCTTAGCCCCCGGGACAAATCAGCCCCAGCATTTT | CASSLAPGTNQPQHF
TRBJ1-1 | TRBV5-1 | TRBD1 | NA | TGCGCCAGCAGCTTGTTCCCTACCGGGACAGTGAACACTGAAGCTTTCTTT | CASSLFPTGTVNTEAFF
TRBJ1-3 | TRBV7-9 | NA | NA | TGTGCCAGCAGCCCGTGGGCCCACAGGGAACTTCACACCATATATTTT | CASSPWAHRELHTIYF
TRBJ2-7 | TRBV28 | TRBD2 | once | TGTGCCAGCAGTCTAGGGACTAGCGGGAGCTACGAGCAGTACTTC | CASSLGTSGSYEQYF
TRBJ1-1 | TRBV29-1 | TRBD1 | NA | TGCAGCGCCGCTTCGGACAGGGCTGAAGCTTTCTTT | CSAASDRAEAFF
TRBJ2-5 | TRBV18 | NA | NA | TGTGCCAGCTCACCACAACCGATACTACAAGAGACCCAGTACTTC | CASSPQPILQETQYF
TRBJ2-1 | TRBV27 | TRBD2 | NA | TGTGCCAGCAGGCTTTCTAGCGGGAGCTACAATGAGCAGTTCTTC | CASRLSSGSYNEQFF
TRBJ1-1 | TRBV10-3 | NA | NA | TGTGCCATCAGTGAGCAGGGCTCGGGTACTGAAGCTTTCTTT | CAISEQGSGTEAFF
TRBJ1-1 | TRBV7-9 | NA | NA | TGTGCCAGCAGCCCCCTTAACACTGAAGCTTTCTTT | CASSPLNTEAFF
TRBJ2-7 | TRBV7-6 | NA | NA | TGTGCCAGCAGCGAGACTTACGAGCAGTACTTC | CASSETYEQYF
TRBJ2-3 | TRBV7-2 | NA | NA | TGTGCCAGCAGCCGGGAGACAACTAGCACAGATACGCAGTATTTT | CASSRETTSTDTQYF
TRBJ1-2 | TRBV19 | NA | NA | TGTGCCAGTAGCCTAGACCTAGAGGGTGCGAACTATGGCTACACCTTC | CASSLDLEGANYGYTF
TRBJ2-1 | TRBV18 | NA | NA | TGTGCCAGCTCCCTCGCGGGACTGGGGAGCGATGAGCAGTTCTTC | CASSLAGLGSDEQFF
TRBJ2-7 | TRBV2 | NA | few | TGTGCCAGCAGTCGGGGCTACGAGCAGTACTTC | CASSRGYEQYF
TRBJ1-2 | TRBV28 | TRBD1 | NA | TGTGCCAGCGGAAACTCCGGGACAGAGTCGACCTATGGCTACACCTTC | CASGNSGTESTYGYTF
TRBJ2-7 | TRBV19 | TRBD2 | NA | TGTGCCAGTAGTTGGGGACTAGAGGCTGTCTACGAGCAGTACTTC | CASSWGLEAVYEQYF
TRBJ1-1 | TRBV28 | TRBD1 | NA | TGTGCCAGCAGTTTCAGGGGGCCTCAGACTGAAGCTTTCTTT | CASSFRGPQTEAFF
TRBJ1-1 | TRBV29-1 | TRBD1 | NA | TGCAGCGTGTCCGGGACAGGGTTGAGCACTGAAGCTTTCTTT | CSVSGTGLSTEAFF
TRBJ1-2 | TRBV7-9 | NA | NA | TGTGCCAGCAGCTTAGCAGGAGGATATGGCTACACCTTC | CASSLAGGYGYTF
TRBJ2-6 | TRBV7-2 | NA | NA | TGTGCCAGCGCATGGGGAGGATCTTTTGGGGCCAACGTCCTGACTTTC | CASAWGGSFGANVLTF
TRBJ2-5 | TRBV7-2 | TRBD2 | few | TGTGCCAGCAGCCCCCCGGCGGGAGTAGAGACCCAGTACTTC | CASSPPAGVETQYF
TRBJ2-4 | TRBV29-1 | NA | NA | TGCAGCGTTGACAGGGGTGACATTCAGTACTTC | CSVDRGDIQYF
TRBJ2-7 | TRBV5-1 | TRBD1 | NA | TGCGCCAGCAGTATCGGGACAGGAGTTCCCTACGAGCAGTACTTC | CASSIGTGVPYEQYF
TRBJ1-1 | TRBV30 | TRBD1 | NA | TGTGCCTGGGCGAATGACAGGGAGGCGAACACTGAAGCTTTCTTT | CAWANDREANTEAFF
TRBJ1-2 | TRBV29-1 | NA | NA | TGCAGCGCTGACGCGGGACATGGCTACACCTTC | CSADAGHGYTF
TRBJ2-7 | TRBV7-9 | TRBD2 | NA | TGTGCCAGCAGCACCACTAGCGGCTCCTACGAGCAGTACTTC | CASSTTSGSYEQYF